This TCR beta chain stems from a study of T cell responses to AZD1222 COVID-19 vaccine. Study-level results: Spike-specific TCR breadth and depth went up after people got two AZD1222 doses. At baseline, seropositivity was found in only a handful of AZD1222 recipients.

The repertoire was sequenced with immunoSEQ multiplex PCR; TCRdb's copy has only in-frame clones and lacks some. Of 140,000 to 150,000 clones in the sample, 90% to 95% are singletons; the top ten hold more than 10%. As regards this clone: Its antigen is as yet unknown.

V was trimmed by 2 bases and J by 4 bases, leaving 26 bases between them. The length of the CDR3 is 19 residues. The germline V gene has CDR1 MNHEY and CDR2 SMNVEV (reference sequence). The V call is TRBV27, the J call TRBJ1-1; possible D gene TRBD1, 5 bases. The sequence was collected from an adult who had recovered from COVID-19. The sequencing here drew on peripheral blood, taken after recovery from COVID-19. CDR3 sequence reads: CASSLRVSGWQSRGTEAFF. CDR3 nucleotide sequence: TGTGCCAGCAGTTTACGGGTATCAGGGTGGCAGTCAAGGGGCACTGAAGCTTTCTTT.